The 28 T cell receptor beta chains below come from one sample, sequenced in a study of blood T cells in healthy people across ages (dated by TCRdb to between 2015 and 2016). The library was produced with 5' RACE. The sequencer was an Illumina HiSeq 2500. A second PCR of roughly 7 to 11 cycles was performed with a sample-barcoded 5' primer and a J-beta primer mix. The public reads were reprocessed in TCRdb via fastp at Q25 and MiXCR, keeping in-frame beta chains. Each entry is one CDR3 protein sequence, shown with its most common DNA and genes. Counted in this sample were about 730,000 distinct CDR3 sequences; roughly 45% of them appeared once. Around 20% of the sample lies in the top ten. Sequencing input: blood. These receptors were obtained from a woman between 55 and 75 years old in good health.

The chain links TRBV3-1 to TRBJ2-1; D uncertain. This CDR3 is built from 11 residues. The germline V gene has CDR1 LGHDT and CDR2 YNNKEL (reference sequence). The germline V and J ends were trimmed by 1 base and 15 bases, with 10 bases remaining between them. The CDR3 sequence is CASSQVGSLFF. In DNA, the CDR3 is TGTGCCAGCAGCCAAGTGGGAAGTCTGTTCTTC.

This chain joins TRBV4-1 and TRBJ2-5; TRBD1 aligns across 10 bases. There are 16 residues in the CDR3. CDR1 MGHRA and CDR2 YSYEKL come from the germline V gene. V trimming: 4 bases; J trimming: 0 bases; junction bases outside the gene matches: 5. In nucleotides, the CDR3 is TGCGCCAGCAGCCCGACAGGGGGCAAGTACCAAGAGACCCAGTACTTC. Its protein is CASSPTGGKYQETQYF.

This clonotype was recorded a few times. The chain employs TRBV7-8 and TRBJ2-1; D perhaps matches TRBD1 (6 bases). Trimming shortened V by 3 bases and J by 1 base, and 19 bases separated the two germline ends. Germline assignment: CDR1 SGHVS and CDR2 FQNEAQ. CDR3 length: 18 residues. CDR3 in amino acids: CASSLRPLQGLSYNEQFF. The CDR3 region has the DNA TGTGCCAGCAGCTTGCGACCTTTACAGGGCCTTTCCTACAATGAGCAGTTCTTC.

This clonotype was observed at least ten times. The chain employs TRBV29-1 and TRBJ2-4; no clear D. The CDR3 runs to 14 residues. The ends were cut back, 4 bases at V and 6 bases at J, with 16 bases in the middle. The germline CDR1 and CDR2 sequences are SQVTM and ANQGSEA. The CDR3 sequence: CSVASHYGPNIQYF. Written as DNA, the CDR3 is TGCAGCGTTGCCTCTCATTACGGCCCAAACATTCAGTACTTC. Filled out from reference TRBV29-1 and TRBJ2-4, the complete variable domain reads SAVISQKPSRDICQRGTSLTIQCQVDSQVTMMFWYRQQPGQSLTLIATANQGSEATYESGFVIDKFPISRPNLTFSTLTVSNMSPEDSSIYLCSVASHYGPNIQYFGAGTRLSVL.

The V gene is TRBV20-1, the J gene TRBJ1-1; no clear D gene. The V gene's germline CDR1 is DFQATT and CDR2 SNEGSKA (reference sequence). This CDR3 has 12 amino acids. Trimming removed 3 bases from V and 2 bases from J, with 7 bases in between. The CDR3 DNA reads as TGCAGTGCTAGCGGACCCAACACTGAAGCTTTCTTT. Protein product: CSASGPNTEAFF.

This clonotype was seen many times. The chain recombines TRBV13 with TRBJ2-7; TRBD1 is a possible D gene (6 bases). This CDR3 has 14 residues. Germline V gene sequence: CDR1 PRHDT, CDR2 FYEKMQ (reference sequence). Trimming cost V 0 bases and J 4 bases, with 10 bases left between them. The CDR3 reads CASSLGDSVYEQYF. CDR3 nucleotide sequence: TGTGCCAGCAGCTTAGGGGACAGTGTTTACGAGCAGTACTTC. Supplemented by reference TRBV13 and TRBJ2-7, the full variable domain reads AAGVIQSPRHLIKEKRETATLKCYPIPRHDTVYWYQQGPGQDPQFLISFYEKMQSDKGSIPDRFSAQQFSDYHSELNMSSLELGDSALYFCASSLGDSVYEQYFGPGTRLTVT.

This clonotype was seen a handful of times. The CDR3 is CASSLVGGREETQYF. The CDR3 DNA sequence: TGTGCCAGCAGCTTAGTTGGGGGGAGGGAAGAGACCCAGTACTTC. This rearrangement joins TRBV7-2 to TRBJ2-5, with 7 bases lining up with TRBD2. CDR1 and CDR2 from the germline V gene are SGHTA and FQGNSA. The CDR3 runs to 15 residues. Trimming removed 1 base from V and 3 bases from J; junction bases left unmatched: 5.

This clonotype was counted ten times or more. The rearrangement joins TRBV15 to TRBJ2-5, with 9 bases matching TRBD2. J gave up 7 bases and V 1 base, and 7 bases lay outside the gene matches. Germline CDR1 LNHNV, CDR2 YYDKDF (reference sequence). The CDR3 consists of 15 residues. The DNA for the CDR3 is TGTGCCACCAGCAGAGTTACGGCTAGCGGGGTGACCCAGTACTTC. Translated, it gives CATSRVTASGVTQYF.

The sample holds one count of this clonotype. The gene calls are TRBV6-2 or TRBV6-3 and TRBJ2-7; 9 bases map to TRBD2. The V gene end was trimmed by 2 bases and the J gene end by 7 bases; junction bases not matched to a gene: 12. The germline CDR1 and CDR2 sequences are MNHEY and SVGEGT. This CDR3 comprises 16 residues. CDR3 region: CASSYVAGEMGNEQYF. The CDR3 DNA reads TGTGCCAGCAGTTACGTAGCGGGAGAAATGGGCAATGAGCAGTACTTC.

This clonotype has just a few counts. The chain carries TRBV2 and TRBJ2-5, with 9 bases identical to TRBD1. CDR3 length: 15 residues. The V and J ends lost 6 bases and 4 bases, in that order; junction bases with no gene match: 9. CDR1 SNHLY and CDR2 FYNNEI come from the germline V gene. CDR3 region: CASSVRTGDRETQYF. For the CDR3, the DNA is TGTGCCAGCAGCGTCCGGACAGGGGATCGAGAGACCCAGTACTTC.

V is TRBV7-9 and J is TRBJ1-1; maybe TRBD1 (5 bases). The germline V and J ends were trimmed by 7 bases and 4 bases, with 10 bases remaining between them. Germline V gene data show CDR1 as SEHNR and CDR2 as FQNEAQ (reference sequence). This CDR3 is built from 12 residues. CDR3 loop: CASTGVRTEAFF. Written as DNA, the CDR3 is TGTGCCAGCACGGGGGTACGCACTGAAGCTTTCTTT.

CDR3 sequence (DNA): TGCAGTGCCAAGGGGCAGGGCAACACTGAAGCTTTCTTT. Its translation: CSAKGQGNTEAFF. J is TRBJ1-1 and V is TRBV20-1; TRBD1 might be the D (5 bases). This CDR3 is 13 amino acids long. Trimming shortened V by 6 bases and J by 2 bases, and 13 bases separated the two germline ends. The V gene's germline CDR1 is DFQATT and CDR2 SNEGSKA (reference sequence).

This clonotype appeared a few times. The chain joins TRBV6-5 to TRBJ2-3, with 9 nucleotides matching TRBD2. The CDR3 totals 12 residues. Germline CDR1 and CDR2: MNHEY and SVGAGI. With V trimmed by 6 bases and J by 11 bases, 6 bases remained unmatched. CDR3 protein: CASRASGERQYF. The CDR3 coding sequence is TGTGCCAGCAGGGCTAGCGGGGAGAGGCAGTATTTT.

The gene calls are TRBV5-1 and TRBJ2-3, with 8 bases lining up with TRBD2. In germline, CDR1 is SGHRS, CDR2 YFSETQ. This CDR3 is built from 16 residues. V shed 4 bases and J 3 bases; nucleotides not matched to a gene: 10. CDR3 bases: TGCGCCAGCAGCATGACAGCGGGAGTGGTAACAGATACGCAGTATTTT. This gives the protein CASSMTAGVVTDTQYF. The variable domain in full, with the rest retrieved from reference TRBV5-1 and TRBJ2-3, is KAGVTQTPRYLIKTRGQQVTLSCSPISGHRSVSWYQQTPGQGLQFLFEYFSETQRNKGNFPGRFSGRQFSNSRSEMNVSTLELGDSALYLCASSMTAGVVTDTQYFGPGTRLTVL.

The V gene is TRBV20-1, the J gene TRBJ1-4; 9 bases fit TRBD1. Germline CDR1 DFQATT, CDR2 SNEGSKA (reference sequence). The trim removed 0 bases at V and 6 bases at J, leaving 2 bases unmatched. This CDR3 has 14 amino acids. CDR3 protein: CSARDWTGDEKLFF. DNA for the CDR3: TGCAGTGCTAGAGATTGGACAGGGGATGAAAAACTGTTTTTT.

The chain employs TRBV18 and TRBJ1-2; D unclear. V lost 0 bases, J lost 1 base, and 12 bases lay in between. The germline V gene has CDR1 KGHSH and CDR2 LQKENI. The CDR3 runs to 16 residues. CDR3 nucleotide sequence: TGTGCCAGCTCACCACCGTCCAGCCGCTTTAACTATGGCTACACCTTC. It is translated as CASSPPSSRFNYGYTF. Using reference TRBV18 and TRBJ1-2 for the parts outside the CDR3, the full variable domain is NAGVMQNPRHLVRRRGQEARLRCSPMKGHSHVYWYRQLPEEGLKFMVYLQKENIIDESGMPKERFSAEFPKEGPSILRIQQVVRGDSAAYFCASSPPSSRFNYGYTFGSGTRLTVV.

The chain joins TRBV20-1 to TRBJ1-1, with 8 bases identical to TRBD1. The CDR3 loop spans 13 amino acids. The trim removed 5 bases at V and 6 bases at J, leaving 8 bases unmatched. Germline assignment: CDR1 DFQATT and CDR2 SNEGSKA (reference sequence). CDR3 DNA: TGCAGTGCTGGGGCAGGGGGCGCGGCTGAAGCTTTCTTT. Translation: CSAGAGGAAEAFF.

In its sample, this clonotype was seen many times. The genes are TRBV6-1 and TRBJ1-5; no clear D gene. The V gene's germline CDR1 is MNHNS and CDR2 SASEGT. The V end was cut by 6 bases, the J end by 0 bases, with 21 bases between. The CDR3 extends over 18 amino acids. Here the CDR3 DNA reads TGTGCCAGCAGACACGGTGGAGGTCAGAAACCTAGCAATCAGCCCCAGCATTTT. Translating gives CASRHGGGQKPSNQPQHF.

The V and J genes are TRBV7-9 and TRBJ1-2; D gene unclear. Germline V gives CDR1 SEHNR, CDR2 FQNEAQ (reference sequence). V lost 5 bases, J lost 9 bases, and 16 bases lay in between. This CDR3 comprises 13 residues. The CDR3 protein is CASSPAGGVSYTF. In nucleotides, the CDR3 is TGTGCCAGCAGCCCCGCTGGCGGGGTGAGCTACACCTTC.

This clonotype has just a few counts. The rearrangement links TRBV5-1 to TRBJ2-5; D is tentatively TRBD1 or TRBD2 (6 bases each). Trimming pared 3 bases from V and 0 bases from J, leaving 12 bases between. Germline V gene sequence: CDR1 SGHRS, CDR2 YFSETQ. The CDR3 is 15 residues long. In DNA form, the CDR3 reads TGCGCCAGCAGCTCGCGGGACATCAACCAAGAGACCCAGTACTTC. The encoded protein is CASSSRDINQETQYF.

V gene TRBV20-1 combines with J gene TRBJ2-3; 15 nucleotides agree with TRBD2. Per the germline V gene, CDR1 is DFQATT and CDR2 is SNEGSKA (reference sequence). V trimming: 5 bases; J trimming: 3 bases; junction bases outside the gene matches: 6. The CDR3 has 16 residues. The CDR3: CSAARTSGGATDTQYF. The CDR3 DNA sequence: TGCAGTGCTGCTCGGACTAGCGGGGGGGCTACAGATACGCAGTATTTT.

This clonotype was picked up a small number of times. The chain is built from TRBV10-3 and TRBJ2-2, with 10 positions matching TRBD1. The CDR3 is made up of 13 amino acids. Trimming removed 8 bases from V and 3 bases from J; junction bases left unmatched: 0. Germline values: CDR1 ENHRY, CDR2 SYGVKD. CDR3 sequence: CAIGQGDTGELFF. In nucleotides, the CDR3 is TGTGCCATCGGACAGGGGGACACCGGGGAGCTGTTTTTT.

The chain combines TRBV2 with TRBJ1-1, with a tentative D call TRBD1 (5 bases). CDR1 is SNHLY and CDR2 is FYNNEI in the germline V gene. The CDR3 extends over 14 amino acids. V lost 1 base to trimming and J lost 6 bases, with 12 bases between them. CDR3 nucleotides: TGTGCCAGCAGTGAAGGCCCACTGGGACCTGAAGCTTTCTTT. Protein: CASSEGPLGPEAFF.

This clonotype was found many times. The V and J genes are TRBV12-3 or TRBV12-4 and TRBJ2-5; D is possibly TRBD1 (6 bases). The CDR3 is made up of 14 amino acids. V lost 3 bases, J lost 11 bases, and 19 bases lay in between. CDR3 residues: CASSFSGPGVEQYF. The CDR3, as DNA: TGTGCCAGCAGTTTCTCGGGGCCAGGGGTAGAACAGTACTTC.

This rearrangement joins TRBV20-1 to TRBJ1-1, with a weak D call TRBD1 (6 bases). The CDR3 extends over 14 amino acids. The V gene lost 4 bases and the J gene lost 1 base, with 13 bases spanning the gap. Germline CDR1 is DFQATT and CDR2 is SNEGSKA (reference sequence). The CDR3 coding sequence is TGCAGTGCTACCTACCCGGGACAGAACACTGAAGCTTTCTTT. This translates into CSATYPGQNTEAFF.

The gene calls are TRBV10-3 and TRBJ2-5, with 7 nucleotides matching TRBD1. The CDR3 consists of 14 residues. Germline V gives CDR1 ENHRY, CDR2 SYGVKD. Losses at the gene ends were 6 bases for V and 11 bases for J; bases not matched to a gene: 15. DNA for the CDR3: TGTGCCATCAGCCGGACAGGAGGCTACAATGAGCAGTACTTC. It is translated as CAISRTGGYNEQYF.

The sample holds a few counts of this clonotype. This chain uses TRBV6-2 or TRBV6-3 with TRBJ1-5; the match to TRBD1 covers 8 bases. The CDR3 has 14 residues. In germline, CDR1 is MNHEY, CDR2 SVGEGT. After removal of 7 bases from V and 1 base from J, the junction contained 3 bases not matched to a gene. CDR3 in amino acids: CASNTGGSNQPQHF. The DNA for the CDR3 is TGTGCCAGCAACACAGGGGGAAGCAATCAGCCCCAGCATTTT.

CDR3 in DNA: TGCAGCGCCAGGTCGATGGGGGGAGTTGGAGAGACCCAGTACTTC. Translated: CSARSMGGVGETQYF. The chain links TRBV29-1 to TRBJ2-5, with a weak D call TRBD2 (6 bases). CDR1 and CDR2 from the germline V gene are SQVTM and ANQGSEA. This CDR3 has 15 amino acids. Trimming removed 7 bases from V and 4 bases from J, with 22 bases in between.